What follows is one T cell receptor beta chain and its context. This clone was seen a few times. Which antigen it targets is not known. The record has no base qualities; no much larger clone is one base away. The source of the sample is a study of beta chain features in type 1 diabetes (dated by TCRdb to between 2017 and 2018). Notes on the research overall: Mean age, gender distribution, total cell number and subset yield were not different between patients and healthy donors. A total of around 110,000,000 sorted cells were examined across all samples, and RNA yield correlated strongly with the number of cells per subset. In the study, TCRB repertoires of sorted circulating CD4+ T cell subsets from recently diagnosed type 1 diabetes patients were compared with those of matched healthy donors. Naive and central memory subsets were obtained from all 30 or so donors, but regulatory and stem cell-like memory subsets were isolated from only 8 patients and about 8 healthy donors.

CDR1 and CDR2, per the germline V gene, are KGHSH and LQKENI. Trimming accounts for 3 bases at V and 3 bases at J, while the number of junction bases matched to no gene is 7. There are 16 amino acids in the CDR3, from cysteine to phenylalanine inclusive. Only the CDR3 DNA is retained, 48 bases long and in frame from the first base. Each donor gave one peripheral blood draw, roughly 110 mL on average, collected into heparinised tubes. Using a panel that included CD45RO, CCR7, CD25, CD127, CD95 and CD27, naive, central memory, regulatory and stem cell-like memory CD4+ T cells were sorted on a BD FACSAria II. Every sorted population had a purity above 95%. PBMCs were isolated right away by Lymphoprep density gradient centrifugation and were stained directly, without culture. To minimize batch effects, samples were stained and sorted in pairs, one healthy donor with one patient per experiment. The High Capacity cDNA Reverse Transcription Kit was used to reverse transcribe all of the isolated RNA, meaning that expressed TCRB transcripts were what got sequenced. Naive, central memory and regulatory T cell samples underwent deep immunoSEQ sequencing, averaging about 3.57 million total reads per sample. After sorted cells were lysed in RLT buffer, RNA was extracted with DNase-treated RNeasy Micro or Mini kits, with the choice depending on cell number. To prevent cross-contamination, every cell subset was processed on its own, while patient and healthy donor samples were processed together. Using the immunoSEQ multiplex PCR, TCRB sequences were amplified from cDNA into 87-bp fragments spanning the CDR3 region. Sequencing of the amplicons was done on the Illumina HiSeq platform. Concerning the study's data processing: Synthetic template baselines were used to correct PCR bias computationally, reads within Hamming distance 2 were collapsed, and singletons that could not be merged were discarded. Reads were aligned to IMGT to assign V, D and J genes, CDR3 length, and insertions or deletions at six rearrangement sites. Within each subset, clonotype counts were normalized to sorted cell number, and only after that were true diversity and Gini coefficients computed with the tcR R package. The overlap coefficient, calculated on TCRB nucleotide sequences, was used to measure repertoire sharing. Out-of-frame TCRB sequences from naive cells were analyzed as a proxy for the pre-selection repertoire. TCRdb provides this immuneACCESS table in a form limited to in-frame rearrangements. Some clones are lacking; in checked studies, under half of them reflect an unresolved V gene, and why the rest are absent is not known. That table is the source of V, J and clone size, and D and trimming were worked out from the DNA. This sample holds under 350,000 clones; around 22% were observed only once. Roughly 0.011% of the sample belongs to the ten largest clones.

Study-wide conclusions, independent of this receptor: Fewer insertions and more nucleotide deletions at VDJ recombination sites were observed in patients with type 1 diabetes, implying thymic rearrangement abnormalities. PCR may preferentially amplify shorter templates, but because patient and control samples were amplified and corrected together, any resulting skew would affect both groups equally. In all four CD4+ subsets, TCRB CDR3 length was moderately but significantly shorter in type 1 diabetes patients. Because small numbers of individuals were included in the HLA sub-analyses, any influence of HLA type on TCRB rearrangement was left unresolved. Because cDNA was sequenced instead of genomic DNA, highly expressing activated cells could be over-represented, though the groups showed no difference in activation or CD3 levels. Naive, central memory and regulatory TCRB repertoires appeared to be more alike among patients than among healthy donors.

Material for sequencing was naive CD4+ T cells from blood. Sample cell subset or site, as interpreted from the label and publication: true naive CD4+ T cells. The receptor was derived from a woman under 40 with type 1 diabetes. The rearranged chain carries TRBV18 and TRBJ2-5, with 10 bases aligning to TRBD1. The CDR3 has the sequence CASSPRGTGEKETQYF. The DNA sequence reads TGTGCCAGCTCACCCCGAGGGACAGGGGAAAAAGAGACCCAGTACTTC.